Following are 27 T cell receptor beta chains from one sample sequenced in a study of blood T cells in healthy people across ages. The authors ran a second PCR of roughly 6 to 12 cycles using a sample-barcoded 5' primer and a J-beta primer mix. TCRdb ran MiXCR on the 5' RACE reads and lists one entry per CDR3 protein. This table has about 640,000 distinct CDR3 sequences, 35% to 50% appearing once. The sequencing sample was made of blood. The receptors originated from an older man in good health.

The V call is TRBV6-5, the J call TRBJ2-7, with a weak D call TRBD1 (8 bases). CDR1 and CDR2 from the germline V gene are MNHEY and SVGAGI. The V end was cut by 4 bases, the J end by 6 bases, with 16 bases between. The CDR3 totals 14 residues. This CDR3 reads CASSWRQGTIEQYF. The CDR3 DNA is TGTGCCAGCAGTTGGAGACAGGGGACTATCGAGCAGTACTTC.

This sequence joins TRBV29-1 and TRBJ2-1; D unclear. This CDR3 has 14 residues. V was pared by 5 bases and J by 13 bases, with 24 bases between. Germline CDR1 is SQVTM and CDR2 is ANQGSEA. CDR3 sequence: CSVIGLSSGETQFF. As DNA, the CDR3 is TGCAGCGTTATAGGCCTGTCCAGTGGTGAGACCCAGTTCTTC.

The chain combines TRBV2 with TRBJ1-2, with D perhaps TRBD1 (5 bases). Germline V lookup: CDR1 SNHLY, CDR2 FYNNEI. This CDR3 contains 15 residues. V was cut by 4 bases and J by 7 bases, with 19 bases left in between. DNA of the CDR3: TGTGCCAGCAGTGTATTGGCGAAAGGGGCGGGTGGCTACACCTTC. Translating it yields CASSVLAKGAGGYTF. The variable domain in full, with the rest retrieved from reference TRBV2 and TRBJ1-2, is EPEVTQTPSHQVTQMGQEVILRCVPISNHLYFYWYRQILGQKVEFLVSFYNNEISEKSEIFDDQFSVERPDGSNFTLKIRSTKLEDSAMYFCASSVLAKGAGGYTFGSGTRLTVV.

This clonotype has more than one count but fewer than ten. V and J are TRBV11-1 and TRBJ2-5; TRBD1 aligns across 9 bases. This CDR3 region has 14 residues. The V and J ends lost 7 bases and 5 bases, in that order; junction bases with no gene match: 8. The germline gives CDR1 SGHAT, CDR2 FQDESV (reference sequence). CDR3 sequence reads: CASKQDRGRETQYF. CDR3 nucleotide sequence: TGTGCCAGCAAACAGGACAGGGGACGGGAGACCCAGTACTTC.

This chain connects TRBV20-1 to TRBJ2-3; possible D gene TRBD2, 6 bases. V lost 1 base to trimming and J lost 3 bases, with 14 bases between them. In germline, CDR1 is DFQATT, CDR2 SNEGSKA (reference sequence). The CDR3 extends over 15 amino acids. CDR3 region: CSARAPLLATDTQYF. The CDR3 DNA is TGCAGTGCTAGAGCCCCCCTCCTAGCGACAGATACGCAGTATTTT.

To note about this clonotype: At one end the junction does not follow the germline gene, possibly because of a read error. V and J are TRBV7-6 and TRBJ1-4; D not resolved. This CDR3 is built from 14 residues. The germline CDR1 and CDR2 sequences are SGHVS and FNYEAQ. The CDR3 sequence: CAGSLGRVDEKLFF. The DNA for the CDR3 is TGTGCCGGCAGCTTAGGGAGAGTTGACGAAAAACTGTTTTTT. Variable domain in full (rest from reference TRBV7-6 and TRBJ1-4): GAGVSQSPRYKVTKRGQDVALRCDPISGHVSLYWYRQALGQGPEFLTYFNYEAQQDKSGLPNDRFSAERPEGSISTLTIQRTEQRDSAMYRCAGSLGRVDEKLFFGSGTQLSVL.

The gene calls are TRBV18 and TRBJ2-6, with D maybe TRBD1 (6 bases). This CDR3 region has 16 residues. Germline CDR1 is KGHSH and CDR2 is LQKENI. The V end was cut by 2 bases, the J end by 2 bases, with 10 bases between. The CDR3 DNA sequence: TGTGCCAGCTCACCAGCCAGGGGACCTGGGGCCAACGTCCTGACTTTC. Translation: CASSPARGPGANVLTF.

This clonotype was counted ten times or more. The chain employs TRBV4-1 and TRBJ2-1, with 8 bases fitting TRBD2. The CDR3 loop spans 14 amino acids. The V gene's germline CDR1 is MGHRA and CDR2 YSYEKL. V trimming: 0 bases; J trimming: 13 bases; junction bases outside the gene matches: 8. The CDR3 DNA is TGCGCCAGCAGCCAAGACCTGCGGGGGGCGGGTCAGTTCTTC. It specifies CASSQDLRGAGQFF.

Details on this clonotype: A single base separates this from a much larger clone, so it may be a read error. This CDR3 is CASSYQAGDTEAFF. CDR3 DNA sequence: TGTGCCAGCAGTTACCAGGCCGGGGACACTGAAGCTTTCTTT. The chain combines TRBV6-5 with TRBJ1-1; D is unresolved. The germline V gene has CDR1 MNHEY and CDR2 SVGAGI. V lost 2 bases and J 3 bases, leaving 10 bases between the germline ends. CDR3 size: 14 residues.

CDR3 in DNA: TGTGCCAGCAGGCGGGGACTAGCGGGAGGGGAGAATGAGCAGTTCTTC. Protein product: CASRRGLAGGENEQFF. The chain has TRBV6-5 and TRBJ2-1; TRBD2 matches 16 bases. This CDR3 region has 16 residues. J gave up 7 bases and V 6 bases, and 6 bases lay outside the gene matches. Per germline, CDR1 MNHEY and CDR2 SVGAGI.

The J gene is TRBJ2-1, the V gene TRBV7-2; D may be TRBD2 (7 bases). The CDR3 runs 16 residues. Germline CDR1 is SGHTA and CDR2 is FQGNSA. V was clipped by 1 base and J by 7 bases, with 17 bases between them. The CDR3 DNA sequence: TGTGCCAGCAGCTTAGTGGCCGGGGGGCGAAGGAATGAGCAGTTCTTC. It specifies CASSLVAGGRRNEQFF.

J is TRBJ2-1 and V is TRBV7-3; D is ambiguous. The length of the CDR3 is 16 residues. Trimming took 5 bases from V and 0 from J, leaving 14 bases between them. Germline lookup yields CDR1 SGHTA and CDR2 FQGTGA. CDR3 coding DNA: TGTGCCAGCAGCACACTTCCACGGAGCTCCTACAATGAGCAGTTCTTC. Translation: CASSTLPRSSYNEQFF.

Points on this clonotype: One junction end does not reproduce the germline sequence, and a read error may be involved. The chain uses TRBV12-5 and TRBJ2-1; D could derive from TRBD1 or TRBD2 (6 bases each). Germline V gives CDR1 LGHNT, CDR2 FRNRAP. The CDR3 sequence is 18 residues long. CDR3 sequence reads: CAGGLVRGGREGGNEQFF. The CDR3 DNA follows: TGTGCTGGTGGTTTGGTACGAGGGGGGCGCGAAGGGGGGAATGAGCAGTTCTTC.

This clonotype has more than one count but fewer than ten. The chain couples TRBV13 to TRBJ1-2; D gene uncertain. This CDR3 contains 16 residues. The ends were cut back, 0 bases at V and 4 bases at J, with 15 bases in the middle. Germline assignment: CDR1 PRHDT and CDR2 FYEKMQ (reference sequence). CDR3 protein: CASSLGRGIVGYGYTF. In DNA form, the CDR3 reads TGTGCCAGCAGCTTAGGCCGTGGGATCGTGGGCTATGGCTACACCTTC.

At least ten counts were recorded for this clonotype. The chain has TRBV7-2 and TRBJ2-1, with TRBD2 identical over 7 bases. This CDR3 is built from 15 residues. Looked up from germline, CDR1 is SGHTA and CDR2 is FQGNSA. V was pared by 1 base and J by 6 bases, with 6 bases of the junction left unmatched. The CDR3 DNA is TGTGCCAGCAGCTTAGGCTTCGGCGGGAGCAATGAGCAGTTCTTC. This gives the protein CASSLGFGGSNEQFF.

CDR3 DNA sequence: TGTGCCAGCAGCTTAGCGGCAGCTGGGGCCAACGTCCTGACTTTC. The encoded protein is CASSLAAAGANVLTF. The chain uses TRBV13 and TRBJ2-6; no clear D. CDR3 length equals 15 residues. CDR1 is PRHDT, CDR2 FYEKMQ, per germline (reference sequence). Trimming removed 1 base from V and 2 bases from J, with 6 bases in between. Full variable domain (remainder filled in from reference TRBV13 and TRBJ2-6): AAGVIQSPRHLIKEKRETATLKCYPIPRHDTVYWYQQGPGQDPQFLISFYEKMQSDKGSIPDRFSAQQFSDYHSELNMSSLELGDSALYFCASSLAAAGANVLTFGAGSRLTVL.

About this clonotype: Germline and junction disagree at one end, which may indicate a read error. CDR3 amino acids: CASSYDRDSYVSGANVLTF. CDR3 bases: TGTGCCAGCAGTTACGACCGGGACAGCTACGTCTCTGGGGCTAACGTCCTGACTTTC. This rearrangement joins TRBV6-2 or TRBV6-3 to TRBJ2-6; 7 bases agree with TRBD1. Germline values: CDR1 MNHEY, CDR2 SVGEGT. The CDR3 length is 19 residues.

The CDR3 sequence: CASSLVGDSSYNEQYF. The CDR3, as DNA: TGTGCCAGCAGCTTGGTTGGGGACAGCTCCTACAATGAGCAGTACTTC. The V call is TRBV5-6, the J call TRBJ2-1; TRBD1 agrees at 7 bases. The DNA end is a closer match to TRBJ2-7, so the J assignment may be wrong. The V gene's germline CDR1 is SGHDT and CDR2 YYEEEE. The CDR3 runs to 16 residues.

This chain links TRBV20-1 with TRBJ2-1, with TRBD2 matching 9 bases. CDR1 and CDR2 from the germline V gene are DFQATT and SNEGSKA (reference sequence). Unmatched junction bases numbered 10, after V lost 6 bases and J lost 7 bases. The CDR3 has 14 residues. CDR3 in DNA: TGCAGTGCCGAGAGCGGGGGGTTTATGAATGAGCAGTTCTTC. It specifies CSAESGGFMNEQFF.

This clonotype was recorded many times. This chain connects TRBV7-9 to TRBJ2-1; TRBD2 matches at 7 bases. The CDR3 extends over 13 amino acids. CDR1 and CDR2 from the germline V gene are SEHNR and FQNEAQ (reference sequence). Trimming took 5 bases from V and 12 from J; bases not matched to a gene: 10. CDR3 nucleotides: TGTGCCAGCAGCCCGACGGGAGGTGTGGGGCAGTTCTTC. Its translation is CASSPTGGVGQFF.

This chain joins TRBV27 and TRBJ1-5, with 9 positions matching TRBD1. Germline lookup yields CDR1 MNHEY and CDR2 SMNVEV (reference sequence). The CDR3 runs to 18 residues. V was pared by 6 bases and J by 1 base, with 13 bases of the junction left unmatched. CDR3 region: CASRRLTGGLQSNQPQHF. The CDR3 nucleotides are TGTGCCAGCAGGCGCCTTACAGGGGGCTTGCAAAGCAATCAGCCCCAGCATTTT.

The CDR3 protein is CASSLVGASYQETQYF. The CDR3 DNA reads as TGTGCCAGCAGCTTAGTTGGGGCCTCGTACCAAGAGACCCAGTACTTC. V and J are TRBV7-9 and TRBJ2-5; tentatively, D is TRBD1 (5 bases). The V end was cut by 1 base, the J end by 0 bases, with 12 bases between. Germline V gene lookup returns CDR1 SEHNR and CDR2 FQNEAQ (reference sequence). The CDR3 is 16 residues long. Drawing the rest from reference TRBV7-9 and TRBJ2-5, the complete variable domain is DTGVSQNPRHKITKRGQNVTFRCDPISEHNRLYWYRQTLGQGPEFLTYFQNEAQLEKSRLLSDRFSAERPKGSFSTLEIQRTEQGDSAMYLCASSLVGASYQETQYFGPGTRLLVL.

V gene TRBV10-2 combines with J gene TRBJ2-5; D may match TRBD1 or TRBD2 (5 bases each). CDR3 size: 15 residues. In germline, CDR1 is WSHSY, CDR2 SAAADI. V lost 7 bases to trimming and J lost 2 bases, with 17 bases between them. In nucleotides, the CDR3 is TGCGCCAGCACCTCGATCGGGACGGGGCAAGAGACCCAGTACTTC. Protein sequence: CASTSIGTGQETQYF.

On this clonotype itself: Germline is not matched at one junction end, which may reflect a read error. The CDR3: CASSEGWGGTTYEQCF. As DNA, the CDR3 is TGTGCCAGCAGTGAAGGTTGGGGCGGGACTACCTACGAGCAGTGCTTC. The V call is TRBV6-1, the J call TRBJ2-7; 7 bases are a match to TRBD2. This CDR3 contains 16 residues. Germline-derived CDR1 and CDR2 are MNHNS and SASEGT.

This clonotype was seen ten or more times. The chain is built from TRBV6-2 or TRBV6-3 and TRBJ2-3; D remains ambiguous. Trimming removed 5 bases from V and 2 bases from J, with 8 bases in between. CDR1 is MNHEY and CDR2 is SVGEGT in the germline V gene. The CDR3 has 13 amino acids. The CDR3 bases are TGTGCCAGCAGTACACGACCCACAGATACGCAGTATTTT. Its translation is CASSTRPTDTQYF.

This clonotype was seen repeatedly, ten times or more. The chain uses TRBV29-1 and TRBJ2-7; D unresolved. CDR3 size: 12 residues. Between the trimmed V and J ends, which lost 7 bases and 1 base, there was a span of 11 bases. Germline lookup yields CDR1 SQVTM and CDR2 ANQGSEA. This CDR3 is CSARTASYEQYF. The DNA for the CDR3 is TGCAGCGCCCGGACCGCATCCTACGAGCAGTACTTC.

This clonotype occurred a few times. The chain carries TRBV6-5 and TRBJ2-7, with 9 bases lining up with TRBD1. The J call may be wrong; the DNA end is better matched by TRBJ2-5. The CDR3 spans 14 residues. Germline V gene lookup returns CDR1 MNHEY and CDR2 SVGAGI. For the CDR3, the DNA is TGTGCCAGCAGTCTGGGACAGGGTAGAAGGACCCAGTACTTC. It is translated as CASSLGQGRRTQYF.